A selection of T cell receptor beta chains follows, all from one sample in a study of blood T cell repertoires in COVID-19. Assay: immunoSEQ multiplex PCR; the TCRdb copy retains only in-frame clones and omits some. The sample records about 160,000 clones, roughly 86% being singletons. Sequenced material: peripheral blood. Receptors originate from an older woman who had recovered from COVID-19. Each CDR3 is given without its conserved first and last residue. Each record gives: V gene, CDR3 protein.

TRBV24-1 | ATSRVGNNEQF
TRBV29-1 | SGRGADTDTQY
TRBV10-3 | AISESPGANVLT
TRBV29-1 | SASGGASDTQY
TRBV9 | ASSEGPPDTQY
TRBV5-6 | ASSGRTSGETDTQY
TRBV10-3 | AISDGAGAGNTEAF
TRBV5-3 | ARRATTVTYGYT
TRBV5-1 | ASSLLAGTYNEQF
TRBV2 | ASEGTDTQY
TRBV5-1 | ASSSDGTYNEQF
TRBV12-3/TRBV12-4 | ATSRGELF
TRBV14 | ASSQVVRGPYEQY
TRBV28 | ASRLQGLDYGYT
TRBV3-1/TRBV3-2 | ASSPSWSSYNSPLH